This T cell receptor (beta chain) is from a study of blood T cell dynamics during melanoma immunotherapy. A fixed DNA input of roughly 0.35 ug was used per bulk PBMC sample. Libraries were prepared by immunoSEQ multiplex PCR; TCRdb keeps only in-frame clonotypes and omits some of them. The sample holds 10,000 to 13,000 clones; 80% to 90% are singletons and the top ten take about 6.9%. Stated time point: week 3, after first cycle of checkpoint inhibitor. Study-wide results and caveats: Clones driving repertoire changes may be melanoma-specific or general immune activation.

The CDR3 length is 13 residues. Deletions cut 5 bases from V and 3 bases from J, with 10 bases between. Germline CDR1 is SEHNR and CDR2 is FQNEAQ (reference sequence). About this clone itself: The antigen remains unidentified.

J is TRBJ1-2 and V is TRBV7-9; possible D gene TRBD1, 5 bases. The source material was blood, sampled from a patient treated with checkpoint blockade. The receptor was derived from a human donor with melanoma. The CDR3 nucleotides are TGTGCCAGCAGCCGGGACGCATACTATGGCTACACCTTC. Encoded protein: CASSRDAYYGYTF.